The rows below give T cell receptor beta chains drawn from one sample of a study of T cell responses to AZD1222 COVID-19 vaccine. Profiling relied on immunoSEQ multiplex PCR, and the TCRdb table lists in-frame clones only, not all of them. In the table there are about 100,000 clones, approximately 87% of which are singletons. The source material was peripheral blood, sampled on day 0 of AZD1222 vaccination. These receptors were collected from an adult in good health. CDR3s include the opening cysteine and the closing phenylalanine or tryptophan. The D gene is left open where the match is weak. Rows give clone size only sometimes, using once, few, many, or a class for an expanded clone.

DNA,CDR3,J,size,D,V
TGCGCCAGCAGCCCCCAGGGACAGGGGGACGGGGAGCTGTTTTTT,CASSPQGQGDGELFF,TRBJ2-2,-,TRBD1,TRBV5-1
TGTGCCAGCAGCCTGCGGGACGGTAGAGATCAGCCCCAGCATTTT,CASSLRDGRDQPQHF,TRBJ1-5,-,-,TRBV7-8
TGTGCCAGCAGTTTGGAAACAGGGGGCAATCAGCCCCAGCATTTT,CASSLETGGNQPQHF,TRBJ1-5,-,TRBD1,TRBV2
TGTGCCAGCAGTTTCGGACAGGGGGTTGAAGCTTTCTTT,CASSFGQGVEAFF,TRBJ1-1,few,TRBD1,TRBV12-3/TRBV12-4
TGTGCCAGCAGCTTGTCGACAGGGGAAGGTTCACCCCTCCACTTT,CASSLSTGEGSPLHF,TRBJ1-6,-,TRBD1,TRBV5-6
TGTGCCACCAGCAGAGATTGGGGAATGCATGGGATGGAGCAGTACTTC,CATSRDWGMHGMEQYF,TRBJ2-7,-,-,TRBV15
TGTGCCAGTAGTATAGATTCGGGGGAGCTGGCCTACAATGAGCAGTTCTTC,CASSIDSGELAYNEQFF,TRBJ2-1,-,-,TRBV19
TGTGCCAGCAGCCCGCTAATCGGGACAGTAAACACTGAAGCTTTCTTT,CASSPLIGTVNTEAFF,TRBJ1-1,-,TRBD1,TRBV7-8
TGTGCCAGCAGCCAAAGGGGGCTAGAGGAAAAACTGTTTTTT,CASSQRGLEEKLFF,TRBJ1-4,once,TRBD1,TRBV3-1/TRBV3-2
TGTGCCAGCTCCCCCAGGGCAGGTCATCAGCCCCAGCATTTT,CASSPRAGHQPQHF,TRBJ1-5,-,-,TRBV18
TGTGCCTGGAGTGTACGGCTACCTGAAAAACTGTTTTTT,CAWSVRLPEKLFF,TRBJ1-4,-,-,TRBV30
TGTGCCAGCAGCTTAGCGGGAAGGGAGCTGTTTTTT,CASSLAGRELFF,TRBJ2-2,-,-,TRBV7-2
TGTGCCAGCACGGCAGGGGGAGCCTATGGCTACACCTTC,CASTAGGAYGYTF,TRBJ1-2,once,TRBD1,TRBV6-5
TGTGCCAGCAGCGTAGTGAAGAGCGGGGGGACCGGGGAGCTGTTTTTT,CASSVVKSGGTGELFF,TRBJ2-2,-,TRBD2,TRBV9
TGTGCCTGGAGTGTACTAACAGGGGGCACTTTCGGGGAGCTGTTTTTT,CAWSVLTGGTFGELFF,TRBJ2-2,-,TRBD1,TRBV30
TGTGCCAGCAGCCTGAGGACTAGCGCCGACACCGGGGAGCTGTTTTTT,CASSLRTSADTGELFF,TRBJ2-2,-,TRBD2,TRBV3-1/TRBV3-2
TGCGCCAGCAGCCAAGAGGTGGGTTCTTCCTACGAGCAGTACTTC,CASSQEVGSSYEQYF,TRBJ2-7,-,-,TRBV4-3
TGTGCCAGCAGTCAGTGGCGGGAGAATGCGTACAATGAGCAGTTCTTC,CASSQWRENAYNEQFF,TRBJ2-1,-,TRBD2,TRBV28
TGCGCCAGCAGCAACATACAAAGCACAGATACGCAGTATTTT,CASSNIQSTDTQYF,TRBJ2-3,-,-,TRBV5-1
TGTGCCACCAGTTTTGAAATTGGACGGTACAATGAGGGGCAGTTCTTC,CATSFEIGRYNEGQFF,TRBJ2-1,-,-,TRBV15
TGTGCCAGCAGAGAAGAAGGCTCCTACAATGAGCAGTTCTTC,CASREEGSYNEQFF,TRBJ2-1,once,-,TRBV6-1
TGTGCCAGCAGCCAAGATTCTGGCCACAGGGTCACTGAAGCTTTCTTT,CASSQDSGHRVTEAFF,TRBJ1-1,-,-,TRBV3-1/TRBV3-2
TGCGCCAGCAGTCACCCGGGACAGGCCCCCTGCGAGCAGTACTTC,CASSHPGQAPCEQYF,TRBJ2-7,once,TRBD1,TRBV23-1
TGTGCCAGCAGTTTATCCGGTCGAAGGGACTATGGCTACACCTTC,CASSLSGRRDYGYTF,TRBJ1-2,-,-,TRBV28
TGTGCCTGGAGTGCGAACAGGGTATCGGACGAGCAGTACTTC,CAWSANRVSDEQYF,TRBJ2-7,-,-,TRBV30
TGTGCCAGCAGCCAAGGCCGGGACAGATACATGAACACTGAAGCTTTCTTT,CASSQGRDRYMNTEAFF,TRBJ1-1,-,TRBD1,TRBV3-1/TRBV3-2
TGTGCCAGCAGTACTCGAACGAAGGCTTTCTTT,CASSTRTKAFF,TRBJ1-1,-,-,TRBV6-5
TGTGCCAGCAGCCTCGTGCAGCGGGTGGGCACAGATACGCAGTATTTT,CASSLVQRVGTDTQYF,TRBJ2-3,-,-,TRBV3-1/TRBV3-2
TGCGCCAGCAGCCGAAGTTGGGGGCTAAAATCCACAGATACGCAGTATTTT,CASSRSWGLKSTDTQYF,TRBJ2-3,-,-,TRBV5-1